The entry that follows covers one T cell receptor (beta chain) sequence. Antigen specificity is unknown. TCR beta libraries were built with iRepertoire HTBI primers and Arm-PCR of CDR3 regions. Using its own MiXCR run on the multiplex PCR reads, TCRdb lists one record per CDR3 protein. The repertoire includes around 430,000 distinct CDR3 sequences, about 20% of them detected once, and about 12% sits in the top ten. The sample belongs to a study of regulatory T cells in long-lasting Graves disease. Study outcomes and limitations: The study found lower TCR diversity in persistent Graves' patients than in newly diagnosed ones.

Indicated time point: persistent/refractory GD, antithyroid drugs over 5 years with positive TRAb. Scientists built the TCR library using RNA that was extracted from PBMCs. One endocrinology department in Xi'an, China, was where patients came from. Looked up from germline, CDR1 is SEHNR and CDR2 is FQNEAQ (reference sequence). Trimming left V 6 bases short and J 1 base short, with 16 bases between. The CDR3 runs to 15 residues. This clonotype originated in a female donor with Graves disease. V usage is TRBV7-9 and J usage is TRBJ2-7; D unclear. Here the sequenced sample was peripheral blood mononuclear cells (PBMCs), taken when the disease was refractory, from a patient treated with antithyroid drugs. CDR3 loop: CASRHSWTASYEQYF. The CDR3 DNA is TGTGCCAGCAGGCACAGCTGGACCGCATCCTACGAGCAGTACTTC.